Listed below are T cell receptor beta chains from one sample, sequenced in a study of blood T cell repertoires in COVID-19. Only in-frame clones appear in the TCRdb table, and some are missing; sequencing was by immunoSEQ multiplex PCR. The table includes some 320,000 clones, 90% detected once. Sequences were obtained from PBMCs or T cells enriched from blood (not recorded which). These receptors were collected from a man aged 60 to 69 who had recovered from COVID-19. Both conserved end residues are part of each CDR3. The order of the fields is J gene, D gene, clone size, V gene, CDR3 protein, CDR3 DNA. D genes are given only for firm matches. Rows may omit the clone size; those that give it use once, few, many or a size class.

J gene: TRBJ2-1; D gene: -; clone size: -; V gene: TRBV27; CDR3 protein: CASSFTGGVYNEQFF; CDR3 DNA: TGTGCCAGCAGCTTCACAGGGGGGGTCTACAATGAGCAGTTCTTC
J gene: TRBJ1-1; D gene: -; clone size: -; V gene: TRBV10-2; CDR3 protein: CASSEVFNVGAFF; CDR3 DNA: TGCGCCAGCAGTGAGGTATTCAACGTCGGAGCTTTCTTT
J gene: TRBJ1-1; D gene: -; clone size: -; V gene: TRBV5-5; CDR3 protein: CASSGGDAEAFF; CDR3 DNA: TGTGCCAGCAGCGGGGGCGACGCTGAAGCTTTCTTT
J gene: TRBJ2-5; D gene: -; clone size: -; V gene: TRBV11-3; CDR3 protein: CASSLSRGSGTQYF; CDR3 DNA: TGTGCCAGCAGCTTATCCAGGGGCAGTGGGACCCAGTACTTC
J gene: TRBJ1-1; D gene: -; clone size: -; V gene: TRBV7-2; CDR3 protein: CASSVRANTEAFF; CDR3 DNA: TGTGCCAGCAGCGTCAGGGCCAACACTGAAGCTTTCTTT
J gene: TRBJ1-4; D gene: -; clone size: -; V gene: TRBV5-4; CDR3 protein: CASSSGIPNEKLFF; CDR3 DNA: TGTGCCAGCAGCTCCGGGATCCCTAATGAAAAACTGTTTTTT
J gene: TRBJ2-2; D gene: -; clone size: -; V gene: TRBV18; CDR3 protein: CASSPLVSGANTGELFF; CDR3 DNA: TGTGCCAGCTCACCATTAGTGAGCGGCGCGAACACCGGGGAGCTGTTTTTT
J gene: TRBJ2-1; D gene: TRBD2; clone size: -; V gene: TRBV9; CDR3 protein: CASSALAGDPHYNEQFF; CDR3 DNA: TGTGCCAGCAGCGCACTAGCGGGGGACCCCCACTACAATGAGCAGTTCTTC
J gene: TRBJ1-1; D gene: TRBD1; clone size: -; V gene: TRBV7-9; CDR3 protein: CASSLGQGIDVEAFF; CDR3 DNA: TGTGCCAGCAGCTTAGGACAGGGGATTGACGTTGAAGCTTTCTTT
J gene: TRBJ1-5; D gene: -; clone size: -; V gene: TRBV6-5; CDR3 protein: CASGGELSNQPQHF; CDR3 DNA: TGTGCCAGCGGCGGGGAGCTTAGCAATCAGCCCCAGCATTTT
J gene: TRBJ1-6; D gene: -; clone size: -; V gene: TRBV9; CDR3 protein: CASSVAWQTHSPLHF; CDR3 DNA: TGTGCCAGCAGCGTAGCTTGGCAGACTCATTCACCCCTCCACTTT
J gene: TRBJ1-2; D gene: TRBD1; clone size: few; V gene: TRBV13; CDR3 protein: CASSRTGVDYGYTF; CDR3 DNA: TGTGCCAGCAGCAGAACAGGGGTGGATTATGGCTACACCTTC
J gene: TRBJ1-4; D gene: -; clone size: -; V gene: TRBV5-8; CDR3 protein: CASSLRVAGEKLFF; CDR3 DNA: TGTGCCAGCAGCTTGCGCGTGGCAGGTGAAAAACTGTTTTTT
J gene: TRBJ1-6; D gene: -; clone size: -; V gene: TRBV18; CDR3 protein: CASSPLHQGNFNSPLHF; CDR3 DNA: TGTGCCAGCTCACCCCTACATCAGGGGAACTTTAATTCACCCCTCCACTTT
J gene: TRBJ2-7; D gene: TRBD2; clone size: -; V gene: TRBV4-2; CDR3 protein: CASSQEIRLAGSYEQYF; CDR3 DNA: TGTGCCAGCAGCCAAGAGATAAGACTAGCGGGTTCCTACGAGCAGTACTTC
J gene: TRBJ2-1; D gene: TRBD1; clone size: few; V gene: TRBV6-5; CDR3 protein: CASSTNPGQDNEQFF; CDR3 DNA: TGTGCCAGCAGCACAAATCCGGGACAGGACAATGAGCAGTTCTTC
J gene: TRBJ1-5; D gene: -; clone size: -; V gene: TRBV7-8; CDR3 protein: CASSLNFGSNQPQHF; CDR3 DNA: TGTGCCAGCAGCTTAAATTTCGGGAGCAATCAGCCCCAGCATTTT
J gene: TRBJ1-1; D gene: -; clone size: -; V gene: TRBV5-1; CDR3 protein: CASKGPWNTEAFF; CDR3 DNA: TGCGCCAGCAAGGGGCCCTGGAACACTGAAGCTTTCTTT
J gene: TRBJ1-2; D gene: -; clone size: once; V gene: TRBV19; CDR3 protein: CASSIGTSNYGYTF; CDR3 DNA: TGTGCCAGTAGTATTGGCACATCTAACTATGGCTACACCTTC
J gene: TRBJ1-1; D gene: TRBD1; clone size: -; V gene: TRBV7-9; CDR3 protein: CASSGTGDGGEAFF; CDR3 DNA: TGTGCCAGCAGTGGGACAGGGGACGGCGGGGAGGCTTTCTTT
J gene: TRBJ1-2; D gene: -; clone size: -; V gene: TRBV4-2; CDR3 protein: CASSQESGSSYGYTF; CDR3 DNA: TGTGCCAGCAGCCAAGAATCAGGGTCCAGCTATGGCTACACCTTC
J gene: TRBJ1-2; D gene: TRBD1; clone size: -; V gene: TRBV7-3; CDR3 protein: CASSIDRGRGGYTF; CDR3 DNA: TGTGCCAGCAGCATTGACAGGGGACGGGGCGGCTACACCTTC
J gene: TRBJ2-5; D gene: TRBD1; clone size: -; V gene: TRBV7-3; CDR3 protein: CASSLPGGTQYF; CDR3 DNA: TGTGCCAGCAGCTTACCAGGGGGGACCCAGTACTTC
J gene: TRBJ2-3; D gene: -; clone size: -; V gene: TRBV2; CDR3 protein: CASKNLVSTDTQYF; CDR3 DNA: TGTGCCAGCAAGAATCTAGTCAGCACAGATACGCAGTATTTT
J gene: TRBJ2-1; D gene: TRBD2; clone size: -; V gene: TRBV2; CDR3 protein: CATRGTSGINEQFF; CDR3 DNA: TGTGCCACAAGGGGGACTAGCGGGATTAATGAGCAGTTCTTC
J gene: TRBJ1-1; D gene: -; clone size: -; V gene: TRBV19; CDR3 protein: CASSIFVGSGTEAFF; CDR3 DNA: TGTGCCAGTAGTATTTTTGTGGGCTCTGGGACTGAAGCTTTCTTT
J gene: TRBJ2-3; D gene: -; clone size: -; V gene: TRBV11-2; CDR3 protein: CATTAGASDTQYF; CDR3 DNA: TGTGCCACCACTGCGGGGGCCTCAGATACGCAGTATTTT
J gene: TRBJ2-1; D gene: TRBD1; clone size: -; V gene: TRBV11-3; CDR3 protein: CASSVGQGRVNEQFF; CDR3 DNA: TGTGCCAGCAGCGTCGGACAGGGGAGGGTTAATGAGCAGTTCTTC
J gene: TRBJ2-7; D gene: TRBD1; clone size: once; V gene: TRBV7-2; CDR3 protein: CASSLTGQLSSYEQYF; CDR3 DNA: TGTGCCAGCAGCCTTACGGGACAGCTCAGCTCCTACGAGCAGTACTTC
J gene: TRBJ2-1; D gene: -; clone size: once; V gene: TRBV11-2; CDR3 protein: CASSEMRNEQFF; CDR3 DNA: TGTGCCAGCAGCGAAATGCGGAATGAGCAGTTCTTC